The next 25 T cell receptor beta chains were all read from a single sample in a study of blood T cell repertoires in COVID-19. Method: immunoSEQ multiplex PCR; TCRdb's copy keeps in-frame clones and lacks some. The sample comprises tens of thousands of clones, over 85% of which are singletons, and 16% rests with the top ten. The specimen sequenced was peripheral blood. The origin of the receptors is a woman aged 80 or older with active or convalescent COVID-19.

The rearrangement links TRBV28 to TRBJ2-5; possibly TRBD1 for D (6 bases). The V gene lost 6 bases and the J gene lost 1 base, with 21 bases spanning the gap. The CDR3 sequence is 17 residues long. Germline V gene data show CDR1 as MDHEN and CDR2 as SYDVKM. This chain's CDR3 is CASSPRHRAFAQETQYF. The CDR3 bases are TGTGCCAGCAGCCCTCGCCACAGGGCCTTCGCCCAAGAGACCCAGTACTTC.

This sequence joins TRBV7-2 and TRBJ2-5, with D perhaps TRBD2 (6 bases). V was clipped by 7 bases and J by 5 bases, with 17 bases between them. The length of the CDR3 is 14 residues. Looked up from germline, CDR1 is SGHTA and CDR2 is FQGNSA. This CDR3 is CASTPWAGFETQYF. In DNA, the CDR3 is TGTGCCAGCACCCCCTGGGCGGGGTTCGAGACCCAGTACTTC.

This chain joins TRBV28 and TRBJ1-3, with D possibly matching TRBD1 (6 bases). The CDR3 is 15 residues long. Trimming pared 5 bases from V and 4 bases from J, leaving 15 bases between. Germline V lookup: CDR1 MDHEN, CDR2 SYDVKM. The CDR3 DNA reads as TGTGCCAGCAGTCTTCGGACAGTGACGGGAAACACCATATATTTT. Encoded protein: CASSLRTVTGNTIYF.

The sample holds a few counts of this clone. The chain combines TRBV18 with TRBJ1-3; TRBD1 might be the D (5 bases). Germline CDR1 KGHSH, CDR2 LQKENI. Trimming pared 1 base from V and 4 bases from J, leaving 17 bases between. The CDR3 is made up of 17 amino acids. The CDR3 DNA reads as TGTGCCAGCTCACCACGAGGGACTCCCGCAAGGGGAAACACCATATATTTT. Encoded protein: CASSPRGTPARGNTIYF.

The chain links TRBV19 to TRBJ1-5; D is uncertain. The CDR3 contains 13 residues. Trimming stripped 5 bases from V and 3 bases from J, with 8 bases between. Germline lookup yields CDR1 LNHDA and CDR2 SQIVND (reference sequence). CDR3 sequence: CASSFSLNQPQHF. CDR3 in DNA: TGTGCCAGTAGTTTCAGTCTCAATCAGCCCCAGCATTTT.

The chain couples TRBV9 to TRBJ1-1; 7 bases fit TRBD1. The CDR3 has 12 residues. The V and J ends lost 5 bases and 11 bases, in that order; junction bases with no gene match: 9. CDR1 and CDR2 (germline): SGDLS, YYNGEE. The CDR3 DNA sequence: TGTGCCAGCAGTGACGGCGGGACAGACGCTTTCTTT. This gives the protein CASSDGGTDAFF.

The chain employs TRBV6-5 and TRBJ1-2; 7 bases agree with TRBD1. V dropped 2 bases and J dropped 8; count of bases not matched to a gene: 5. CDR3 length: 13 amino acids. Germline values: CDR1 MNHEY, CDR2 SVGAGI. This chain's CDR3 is CASSYEGAEGYTF. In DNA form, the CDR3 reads TGTGCCAGCAGTTACGAGGGGGCCGAGGGCTACACCTTC.

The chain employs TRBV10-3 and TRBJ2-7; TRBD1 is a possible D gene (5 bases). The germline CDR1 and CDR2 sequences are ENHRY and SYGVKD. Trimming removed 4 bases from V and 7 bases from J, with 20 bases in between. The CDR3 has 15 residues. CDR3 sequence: CAISGGGALPQEQYF. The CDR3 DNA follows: TGTGCCATCAGTGGGGGCGGAGCATTACCCCAGGAGCAGTACTTC.

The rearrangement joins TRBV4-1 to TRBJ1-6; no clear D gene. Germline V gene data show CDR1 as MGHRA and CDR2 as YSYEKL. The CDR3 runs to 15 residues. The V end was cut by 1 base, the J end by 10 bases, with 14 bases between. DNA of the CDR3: TGCGCCAGCAGCCAAGGACGGCTTGAGGAATCACCCCTCCACTTT. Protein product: CASSQGRLEESPLHF.

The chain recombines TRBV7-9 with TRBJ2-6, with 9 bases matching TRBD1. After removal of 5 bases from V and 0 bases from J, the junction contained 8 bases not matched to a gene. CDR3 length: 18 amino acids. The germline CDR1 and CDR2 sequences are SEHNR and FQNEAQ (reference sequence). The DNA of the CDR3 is TGTGCCAGCAGCGTTTACCGGGACAGGGCCTCTGGGGCCAACGTCCTGACTTTC. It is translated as CASSVYRDRASGANVLTF.

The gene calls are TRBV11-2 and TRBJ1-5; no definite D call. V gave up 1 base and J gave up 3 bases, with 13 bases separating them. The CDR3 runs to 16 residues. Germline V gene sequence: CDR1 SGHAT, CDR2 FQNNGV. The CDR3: CASSLGLPAFNQPQHF. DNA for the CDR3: TGTGCCAGCAGCTTAGGACTCCCCGCGTTCAATCAGCCCCAGCATTTT.

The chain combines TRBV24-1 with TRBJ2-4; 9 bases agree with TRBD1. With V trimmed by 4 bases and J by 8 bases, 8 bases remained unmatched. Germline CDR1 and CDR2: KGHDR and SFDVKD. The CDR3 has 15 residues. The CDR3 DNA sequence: TGTGCCACCAGTGAACCCGGGACAGGGAAGGACATTCAGTACTTC. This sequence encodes CATSEPGTGKDIQYF.

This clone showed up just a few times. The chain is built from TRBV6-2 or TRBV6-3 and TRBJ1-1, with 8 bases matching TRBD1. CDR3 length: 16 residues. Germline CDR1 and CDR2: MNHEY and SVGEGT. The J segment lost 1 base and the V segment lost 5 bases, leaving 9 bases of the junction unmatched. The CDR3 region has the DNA TGTGCCAGCAGTAAGCGGACAGGGATTGGGAACACTGAAGCTTTCTTT. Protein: CASSKRTGIGNTEAFF.

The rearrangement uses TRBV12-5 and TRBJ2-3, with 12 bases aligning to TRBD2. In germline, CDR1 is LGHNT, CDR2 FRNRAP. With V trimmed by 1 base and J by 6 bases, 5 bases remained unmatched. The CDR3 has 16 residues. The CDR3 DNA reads TGTGCTAGTGGTTTGGGGGCTAGCGGGAGGGCTGATACGCAGTATTTT. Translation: CASGLGASGRADTQYF.

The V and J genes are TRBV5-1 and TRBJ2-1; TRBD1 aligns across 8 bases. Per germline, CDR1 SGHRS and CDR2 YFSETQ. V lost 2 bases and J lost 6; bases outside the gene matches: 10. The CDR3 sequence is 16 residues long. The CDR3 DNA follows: TGCGCCAGCAGCTTCGCGCGGCAGGGGGCTAGCAATGAGCAGTTCTTC. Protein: CASSFARQGASNEQFF.

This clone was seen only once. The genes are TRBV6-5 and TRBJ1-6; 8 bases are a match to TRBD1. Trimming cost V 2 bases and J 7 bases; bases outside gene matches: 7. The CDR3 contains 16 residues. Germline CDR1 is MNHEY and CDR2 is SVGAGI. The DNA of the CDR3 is TGTGCCAGCAGTTACCGGACAGGGTCGAAGAATTCACCCCTCCACTTT. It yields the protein CASSYRTGSKNSPLHF.

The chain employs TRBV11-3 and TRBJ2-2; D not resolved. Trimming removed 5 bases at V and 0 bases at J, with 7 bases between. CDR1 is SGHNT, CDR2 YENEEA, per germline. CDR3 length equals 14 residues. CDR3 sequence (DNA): TGTGCCAGCAGCCTAATACCGAACACCGGGGAGCTGTTTTTT. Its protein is CASSLIPNTGELFF.

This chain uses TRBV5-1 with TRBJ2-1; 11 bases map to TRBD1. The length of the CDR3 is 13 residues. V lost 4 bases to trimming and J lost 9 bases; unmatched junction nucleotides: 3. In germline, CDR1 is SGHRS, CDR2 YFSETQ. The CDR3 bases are TGCGCCAGCAGCCCCGGGACAGGGGGTGAGCAGTTCTTC. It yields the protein CASSPGTGGEQFF.

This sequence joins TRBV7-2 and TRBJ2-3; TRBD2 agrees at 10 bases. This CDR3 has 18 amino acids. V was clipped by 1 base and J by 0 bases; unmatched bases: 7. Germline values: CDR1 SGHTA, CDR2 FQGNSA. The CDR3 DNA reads TGTGCCAGCAGCTTAGTAGCTAGCGGGGGCCCTAGCACAGATACGCAGTATTTT. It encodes CASSLVASGGPSTDTQYF.

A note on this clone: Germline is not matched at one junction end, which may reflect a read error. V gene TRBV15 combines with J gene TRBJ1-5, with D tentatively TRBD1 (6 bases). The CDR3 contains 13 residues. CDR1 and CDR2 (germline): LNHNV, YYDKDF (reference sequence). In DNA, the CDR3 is TGTGCCACCAGCAGAGACAGACAGGATCGCTCGGAGTTT. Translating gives CATSRDRQDRSEF.

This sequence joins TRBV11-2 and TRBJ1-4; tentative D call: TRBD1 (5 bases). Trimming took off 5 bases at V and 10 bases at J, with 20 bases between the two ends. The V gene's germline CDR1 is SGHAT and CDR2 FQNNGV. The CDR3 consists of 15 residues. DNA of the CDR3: TGTGCCAGCAGCCCGGGGGTCACCGACCCTAGAAAACTGTTTTTT. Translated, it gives CASSPGVTDPRKLFF.

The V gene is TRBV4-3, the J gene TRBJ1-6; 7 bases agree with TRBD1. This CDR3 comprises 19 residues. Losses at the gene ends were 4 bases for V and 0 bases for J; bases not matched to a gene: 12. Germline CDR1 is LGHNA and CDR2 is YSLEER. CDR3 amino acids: CASSRDSTGASSYNSPLHF. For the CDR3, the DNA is TGCGCCAGCAGCCGAGATAGTACAGGGGCGAGCTCCTATAATTCACCCCTCCACTTT.

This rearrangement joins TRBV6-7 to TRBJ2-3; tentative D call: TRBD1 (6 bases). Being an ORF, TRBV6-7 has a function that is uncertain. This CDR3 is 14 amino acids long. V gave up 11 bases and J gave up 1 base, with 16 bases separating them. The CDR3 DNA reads TGTGCCCCCCAGGGGATAGGGGGCACAGATACGCAGTATTTT. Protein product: CAPQGIGGTDTQYF.

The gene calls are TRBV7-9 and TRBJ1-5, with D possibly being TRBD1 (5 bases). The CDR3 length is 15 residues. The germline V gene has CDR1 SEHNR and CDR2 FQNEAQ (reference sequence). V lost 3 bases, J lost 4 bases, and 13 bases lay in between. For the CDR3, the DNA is TGTGCCAGCAGCTTGGGGGGGAACAGAAATCAGCCCCAGCATTTT. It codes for CASSLGGNRNQPQHF.

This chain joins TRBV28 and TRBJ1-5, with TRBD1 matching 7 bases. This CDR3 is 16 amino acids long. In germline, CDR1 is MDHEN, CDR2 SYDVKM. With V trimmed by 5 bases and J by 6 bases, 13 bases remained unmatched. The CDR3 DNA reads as TGTGCCAGCAGTCCCTCCCGACAGGGTGGGTCTCAGCCCCAGCATTTT. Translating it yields CASSPSRQGGSQPQHF.